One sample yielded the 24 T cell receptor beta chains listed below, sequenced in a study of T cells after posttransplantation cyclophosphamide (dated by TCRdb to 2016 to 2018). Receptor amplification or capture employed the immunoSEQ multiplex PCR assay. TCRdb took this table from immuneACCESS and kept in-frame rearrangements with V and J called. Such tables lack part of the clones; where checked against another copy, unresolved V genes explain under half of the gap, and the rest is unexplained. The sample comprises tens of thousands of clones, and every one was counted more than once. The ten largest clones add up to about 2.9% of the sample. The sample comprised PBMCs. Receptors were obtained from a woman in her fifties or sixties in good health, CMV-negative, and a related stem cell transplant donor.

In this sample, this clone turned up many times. CDR3 DNA sequence: TGTGCCAGCAGCCTAAGGGGACAGGGGTCGGAGACCCAGTACTTC. This translates into CASSLRGQGSETQYF. The rearrangement uses TRBV28 and TRBJ2-5; the match to TRBD1 covers 10 bases. Germline-derived CDR1 and CDR2 are MDHEN and SYDVKM. J gave up 5 bases and V 6 bases, and 9 bases lay outside the gene matches. This CDR3 spans 15 amino acids.

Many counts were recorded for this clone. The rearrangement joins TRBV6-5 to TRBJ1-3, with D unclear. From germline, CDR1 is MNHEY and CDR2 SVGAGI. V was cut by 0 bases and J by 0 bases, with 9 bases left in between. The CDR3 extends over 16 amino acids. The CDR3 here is CASSYSAGYSGNTIYF. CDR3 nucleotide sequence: TGTGCCAGCAGTTACTCGGCGGGTTACTCTGGAAACACCATATATTTT.

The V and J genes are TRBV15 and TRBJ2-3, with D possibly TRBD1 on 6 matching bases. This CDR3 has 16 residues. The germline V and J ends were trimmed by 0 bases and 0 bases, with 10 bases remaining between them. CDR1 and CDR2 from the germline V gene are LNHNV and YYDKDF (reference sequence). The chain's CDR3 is CATSREGATSTDTQYF. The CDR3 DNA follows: TGTGCCACCAGCAGAGAGGGGGCAACCAGCACAGATACGCAGTATTTT.

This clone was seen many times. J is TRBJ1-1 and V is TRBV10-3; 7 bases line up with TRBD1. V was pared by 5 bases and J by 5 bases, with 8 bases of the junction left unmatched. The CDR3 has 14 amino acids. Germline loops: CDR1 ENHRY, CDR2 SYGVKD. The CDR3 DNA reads TGTGCCATCAGTCCGGGACAGTTCAATACTGAAGCTTTCTTT. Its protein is CAISPGQFNTEAFF.

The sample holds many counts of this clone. The DNA for the CDR3 is TGTGCCAGCAGTTTAGGGCAGGGGGCCTACGAGCAGTACTTC. Its protein product is CASSLGQGAYEQYF. The V and J genes are TRBV6-5 and TRBJ2-7, with TRBD1 matching over 7 bases. CDR1 is MNHEY, CDR2 SVGAGI, per germline. The junction had 5 bases not matched to a gene; V was cut back by 4 bases and J by 2 bases. The CDR3 is made up of 14 amino acids.

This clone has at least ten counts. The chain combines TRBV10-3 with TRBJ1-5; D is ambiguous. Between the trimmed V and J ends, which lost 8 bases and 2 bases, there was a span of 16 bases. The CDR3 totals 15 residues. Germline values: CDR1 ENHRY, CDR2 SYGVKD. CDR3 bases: TGTGCCATCGCCGTCGACATCGGCGGCAATCAGCCCCAGCATTTT. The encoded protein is CAIAVDIGGNQPQHF.

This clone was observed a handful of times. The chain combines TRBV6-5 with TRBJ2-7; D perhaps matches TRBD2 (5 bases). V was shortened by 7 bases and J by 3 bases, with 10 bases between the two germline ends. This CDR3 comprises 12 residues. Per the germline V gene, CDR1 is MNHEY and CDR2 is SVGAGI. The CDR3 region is CASIGEFYEQYF. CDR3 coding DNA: TGTGCCAGCATCGGGGAGTTCTACGAGCAGTACTTC.

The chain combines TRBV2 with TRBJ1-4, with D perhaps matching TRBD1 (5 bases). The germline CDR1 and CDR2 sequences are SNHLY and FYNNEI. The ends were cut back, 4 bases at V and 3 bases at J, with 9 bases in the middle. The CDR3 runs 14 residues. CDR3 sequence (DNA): TGTGCCAGCAGTGCTTTACAGGCTAATGAAAAACTGTTTTTT. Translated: CASSALQANEKLFF. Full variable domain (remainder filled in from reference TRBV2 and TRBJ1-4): EPEVTQTPSHQVTQMGQEVILRCVPISNHLYFYWYRQILGQKVEFLVSFYNNEISEKSEIFDDQFSVERPDGSNFTLKIRSTKLEDSAMYFCASSALQANEKLFFGSGTQLSVL.

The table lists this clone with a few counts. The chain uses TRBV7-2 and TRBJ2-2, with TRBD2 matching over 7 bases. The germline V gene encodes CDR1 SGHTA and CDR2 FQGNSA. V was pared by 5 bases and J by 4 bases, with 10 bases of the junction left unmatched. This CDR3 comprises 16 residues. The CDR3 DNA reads TGTGCCAGCAGCACCCGACCGGGACTAAGCACCGGGGAGCTGTTTTTT. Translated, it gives CASSTRPGLSTGELFF.

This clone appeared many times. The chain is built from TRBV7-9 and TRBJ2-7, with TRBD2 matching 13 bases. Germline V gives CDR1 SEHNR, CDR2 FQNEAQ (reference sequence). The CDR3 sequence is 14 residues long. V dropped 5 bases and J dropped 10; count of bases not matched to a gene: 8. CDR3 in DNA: TGTGCCAGCAGCCCCATGGGACTAGCGGGACGACAGTACTTC. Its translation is CASSPMGLAGRQYF.

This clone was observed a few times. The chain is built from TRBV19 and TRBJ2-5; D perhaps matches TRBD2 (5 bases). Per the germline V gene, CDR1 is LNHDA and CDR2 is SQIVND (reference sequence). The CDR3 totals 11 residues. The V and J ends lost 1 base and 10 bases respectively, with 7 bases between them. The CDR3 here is CASSIGLHQYF. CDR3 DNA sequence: TGTGCCAGTAGTATAGGACTACACCAGTACTTC.

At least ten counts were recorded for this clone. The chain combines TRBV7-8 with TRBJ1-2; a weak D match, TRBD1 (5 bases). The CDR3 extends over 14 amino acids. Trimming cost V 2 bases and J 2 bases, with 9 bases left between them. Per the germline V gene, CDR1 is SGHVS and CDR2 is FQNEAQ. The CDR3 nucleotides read TGTGCCAGCAGCTTATCAGGGCCCAACTATGGCTACACCTTC. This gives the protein CASSLSGPNYGYTF.

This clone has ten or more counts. CDR3 DNA: TGTGCCAGCAGCTTAGCCCGGGCGGCAGGGGGTAATGAAAAACTGTTTTTT. Translating gives CASSLARAAGGNEKLFF. The chain carries TRBV7-9 and TRBJ1-4; TRBD1 agrees at 7 bases. V was pared by 0 bases and J by 4 bases, with 8 bases of the junction left unmatched. CDR1 is SEHNR and CDR2 is FQNEAQ in the germline V gene (reference sequence). The CDR3 loop spans 17 amino acids.

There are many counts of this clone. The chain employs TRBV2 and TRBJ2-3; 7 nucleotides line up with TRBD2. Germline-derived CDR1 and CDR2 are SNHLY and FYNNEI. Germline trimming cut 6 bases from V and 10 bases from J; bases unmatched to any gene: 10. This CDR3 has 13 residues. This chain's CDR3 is CASSVSGFQAQYF. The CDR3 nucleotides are TGTGCCAGCAGCGTTAGCGGGTTTCAGGCGCAGTATTTT.

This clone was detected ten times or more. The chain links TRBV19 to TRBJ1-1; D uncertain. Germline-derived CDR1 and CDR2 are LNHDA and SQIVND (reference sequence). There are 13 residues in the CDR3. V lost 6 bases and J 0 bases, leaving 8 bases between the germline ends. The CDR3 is CASSPSLNTEAFF. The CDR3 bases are TGTGCCAGTAGCCCTAGCCTGAACACTGAAGCTTTCTTT. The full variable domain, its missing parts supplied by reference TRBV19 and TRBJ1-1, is DGGITQSPKYLFRKEGQNVTLSCEQNLNHDAMYWYRQDPGQGLRLIYYSQIVNDFQKGDIAEGYSVSREKKESFPLTVTSAQKNPTAFYLCASSPSLNTEAFFGQGTRLTVV.

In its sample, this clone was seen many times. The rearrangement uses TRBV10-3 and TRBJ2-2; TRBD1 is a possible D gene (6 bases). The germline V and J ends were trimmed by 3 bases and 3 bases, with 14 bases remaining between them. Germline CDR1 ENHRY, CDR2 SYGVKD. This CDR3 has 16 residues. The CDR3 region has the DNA TGTGCCATCAGTGACCACCACAGGGCGGACACCGGGGAGCTGTTTTTT. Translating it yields CAISDHHRADTGELFF.

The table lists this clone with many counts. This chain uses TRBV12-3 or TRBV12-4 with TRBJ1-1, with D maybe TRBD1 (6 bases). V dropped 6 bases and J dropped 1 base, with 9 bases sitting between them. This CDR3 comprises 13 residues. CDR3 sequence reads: CASRVQGNTEAFF. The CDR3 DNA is TGTGCCAGCAGGGTACAGGGGAACACTGAAGCTTTCTTT.

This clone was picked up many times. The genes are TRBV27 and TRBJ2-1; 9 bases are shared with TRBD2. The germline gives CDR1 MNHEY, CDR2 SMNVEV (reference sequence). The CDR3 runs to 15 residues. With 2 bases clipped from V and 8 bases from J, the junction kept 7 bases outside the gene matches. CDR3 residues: CASSLGGSGGHEQFF. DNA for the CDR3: TGTGCCAGCAGTTTAGGGGGTAGCGGGGGTCATGAGCAGTTCTTC.

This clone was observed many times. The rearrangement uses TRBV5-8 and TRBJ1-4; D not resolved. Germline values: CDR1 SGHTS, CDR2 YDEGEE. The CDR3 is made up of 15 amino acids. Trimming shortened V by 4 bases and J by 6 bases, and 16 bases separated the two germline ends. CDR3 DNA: TGTGCCAGCAGCCCGCGGGGTTTTGGGGATGAAAAACTGTTTTTT. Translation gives CASSPRGFGDEKLFF.

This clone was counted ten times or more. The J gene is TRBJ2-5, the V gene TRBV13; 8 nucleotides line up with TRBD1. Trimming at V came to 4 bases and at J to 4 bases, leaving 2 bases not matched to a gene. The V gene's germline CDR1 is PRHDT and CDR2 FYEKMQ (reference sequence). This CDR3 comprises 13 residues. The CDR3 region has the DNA TGTGCCAGCAGCTCCACAGGGGGAGAGACCCAGTACTTC. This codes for CASSSTGGETQYF.

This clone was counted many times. CDR3 region: CASSIVGDSYGYTF. The CDR3 DNA sequence: TGTGCCAGTAGTATCGTTGGGGACAGCTATGGCTACACCTTC. The chain couples TRBV19 to TRBJ1-2, with TRBD1 identical over 7 bases. Germline CDR1 is LNHDA and CDR2 is SQIVND (reference sequence). The length of the CDR3 is 14 residues. The V gene end was trimmed by 3 bases and the J gene end by 4 bases; junction bases not matched to a gene: 5.

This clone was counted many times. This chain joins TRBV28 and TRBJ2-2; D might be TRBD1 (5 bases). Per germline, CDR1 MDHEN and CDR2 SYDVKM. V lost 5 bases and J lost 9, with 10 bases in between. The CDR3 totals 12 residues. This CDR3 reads CASSMTAWELFF. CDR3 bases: TGTGCCAGCAGTATGACAGCGTGGGAGCTGTTTTTT.

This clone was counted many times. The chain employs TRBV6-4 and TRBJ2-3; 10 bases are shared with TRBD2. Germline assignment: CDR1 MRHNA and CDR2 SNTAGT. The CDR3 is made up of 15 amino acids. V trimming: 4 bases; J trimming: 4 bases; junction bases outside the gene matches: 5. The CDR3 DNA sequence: TGTGCCAGCAGTGCCAGCGGGAGGGCCGCAGATACGCAGTATTTT. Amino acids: CASSASGRAADTQYF.

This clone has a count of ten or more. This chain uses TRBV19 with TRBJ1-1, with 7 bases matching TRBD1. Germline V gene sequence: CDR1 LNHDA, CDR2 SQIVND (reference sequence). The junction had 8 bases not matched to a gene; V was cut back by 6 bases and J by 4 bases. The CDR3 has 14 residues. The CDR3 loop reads CASRTDRAGTEAFF. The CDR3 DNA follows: TGTGCCAGTAGGACAGACAGGGCGGGCACTGAAGCTTTCTTT.